The 24 T cell receptor beta chains given below trace back to one sample, sequenced in a study of glioma-infiltrating T cells. The iRepertoire nested amplicon-rescue multiplex PCR amplified TCR alpha and beta CDR3s from RNA. TCRdb fed the multiplex PCR reads into MiXCR, producing one record per CDR3 protein. The sample holds approximately 88,000 distinct CDR3 sequences; around 23% are singletons and the top ten take roughly 6.7%. Input material: glioma tissue, nonneoplastic brain tissue, or PBMCs (not recorded which). These receptors were obtained from a human donor with low-grade glioma or glioblastoma, undergoing nonglioma brain surgery, or in good health (not recorded which).

This clonotype appeared many times. The chain is built from TRBV19 and TRBJ2-2; D remains ambiguous. Germline V CDR1 and CDR2: LNHDA, SQIVND (reference sequence). The V and J ends lost 6 bases and 2 bases respectively, with 13 bases between them. The CDR3 contains 15 residues. The CDR3 DNA reads TGTGCCAGTAGGATGAAGCAACTTAACACCGGGGAGCTGTTTTTT. It encodes CASRMKQLNTGELFF.

The CDR3 loop reads CATRRETTEAFF. CDR3 sequence (DNA): TGTGCCACCCGCAGGGAAACCACTGAAGCTTTCTTT. The chain couples TRBV10-3 to TRBJ1-1, with D tentatively TRBD1 (5 bases). Germline CDR1 is ENHRY and CDR2 is SYGVKD. Trimming left V 10 bases short and J 4 bases short, with 13 bases between. This CDR3 comprises 12 residues.

Ten or more counts support this clonotype. V is TRBV12-3 or TRBV12-4 and J is TRBJ2-7; maybe TRBD2 (5 bases). Trimming stripped 6 bases from V and 9 bases from J, with 18 bases between. This CDR3 region has 13 residues. CDR3 in DNA: TGTGCCAGCAGCAAAATTCCGGAGGCACTGCAGTACTTC. It encodes CASSKIPEALQYF.

In the case of this clonotype: Its ends do not fully match the called genes, so a read error is possible. The J gene is TRBJ1-1, the V gene TRBV12-3 or TRBV12-4; TRBD1 matches 7 bases. The CDR3 has 18 residues. CDR3 coding DNA: TGTGCCAACAGTCAGAAATTCTTAGGAGGGGGCAGGGGCACTGAAGCTTTCTTT. Translating it yields CANSQKFLGGGRGTEAFF.

This clonotype showed up many times. V gene TRBV7-8 combines with J gene TRBJ1-1, with D possibly matching TRBD1 (5 bases). V lost 1 base and J lost 2, with 8 bases in between. The CDR3 extends over 14 amino acids. The V gene's germline CDR1 is SGHVS and CDR2 FQNEAQ. The CDR3, as DNA: TGTGCCAGCAGCTTAGGACAGATCAACACTGAAGCTTTCTTT. Translating gives CASSLGQINTEAFF.

In this sample, this clonotype turned up many times. The chain carries TRBV12-3 or TRBV12-4 and TRBJ2-1, with D perhaps matching TRBD2 (6 bases). This CDR3 spans 13 amino acids. V was cut by 5 bases and J by 5 bases, with 10 bases left in between. The CDR3 spells CASSTTSHNEQFF. CDR3 DNA sequence: TGTGCCAGCAGTACTACTAGCCACAATGAGCAGTTCTTC.

This clonotype was detected many times. This chain joins TRBV20-1 and TRBJ2-5; 10 nucleotides align to TRBD2. The CDR3 contains 13 residues. CDR1 is DFQATT, CDR2 SNEGSKA, per germline (reference sequence). The V segment lost 6 bases and the J segment 5 bases; nucleotides outside the gene matches: 6. CDR3 sequence (DNA): TGCAGTGCGCAGCGGGGGGGCCGGGAGACCCAGTACTTC. This translates into CSAQRGGRETQYF.

In the case of this clonotype: A much larger clone lies one base from this, so it may be a read error. The rearrangement joins TRBV7-4 to TRBJ1-1, with TRBD1 matching over 8 bases. CDR3 length: 15 residues. The trim removed 4 bases at V and 4 bases at J, leaving 8 bases unmatched. The V gene's germline CDR1 is SGHVT and CDR2 SQSDAQ. This CDR3 reads CASSSQGAVITEAFF. The CDR3 DNA reads as TGTGCCAGCAGCTCTCAGGGGGCGGTGATCACTGAAGCTTTCTTT.

This clonotype has a count of ten or more. The V and J genes are TRBV7-2 and TRBJ1-5; D gene unclear. The CDR3 has 15 residues. The V end lost 5 bases, the J end lost 7 bases, and 18 bases lay between the germline ends. Germline CDR1 reads SGHTA; CDR2 reads FQGNSA. The CDR3 nucleotides read TGTGCCAGCAGCCAGACACGCGGGAGAGGCCAGCCCCAGCATTTT. It translates to CASSQTRGRGQPQHF.

To note about this clonotype: This may stem from a read error, because a much larger clone lies one nucleotide away. The rearrangement joins TRBV6-5 to TRBJ1-1, with TRBD1 as a possible D gene (5 bases). The germline CDR1 and CDR2 sequences are MNHEY and SVGAGI. V lost 5 bases, J lost 2 bases, and 18 bases lay in between. The CDR3 is made up of 16 amino acids. CDR3 coding DNA: TGTGCCAGCAGTACACTTAGGGGATTGATAAACACTGAAGCTTTCTTT. Translation gives CASSTLRGLINTEAFF.

This clonotype was observed at least ten times. The gene calls are TRBV20-1 and TRBJ2-5; D ambiguous. The ends were cut back, 0 bases at V and 5 bases at J, with 10 bases in the middle. Germline V gene lookup returns CDR1 DFQATT and CDR2 SNEGSKA (reference sequence). The CDR3 extends over 13 amino acids. CDR3 in amino acids: CSARDQVAETQYF. The DNA for the CDR3 is TGCAGTGCTAGAGATCAGGTCGCGGAGACCCAGTACTTC.

Turning to this clonotype: The junction and the germline gene differ at one end; a read error may be behind it. V and J are TRBV18 and TRBJ1-5; 7 bases align to TRBD1. Germline V gives CDR1 KGHSH, CDR2 LQKENI. The CDR3 extends over 16 amino acids. The CDR3 nucleotides read TGTGCCAACTCACCCCAGGGGGGCGGAAGCAATCAGCCCCAGCATTTT. Translated: CANSPQGGGSNQPQHF. The full variable domain, its missing parts supplied by reference TRBV18 and TRBJ1-5, is NAGVMQNPRHLVRRRGQEARLRCSPMKGHSHVYWYRQLPEEGLKFMVYLQKENIIDESGMPKERFSAEFPKEGPSILRIQQVVRGDSAAYFCANSPQGGGSNQPQHFGDGTRLSIL.

This clonotype was counted only a few times. At one end, the junction sequence differs from germline, possibly due to a read error. This chain joins TRBV20-1 and TRBJ2-3, with D possibly matching TRBD2 (7 bases). CDR3 length: 14 amino acids. The germline CDR1 and CDR2 sequences are DFQATT and SNEGSKA (reference sequence). CDR3 protein: CSAVRGGGTDTQYF. For the CDR3, the DNA is TGCAGTGCTGTGAGGGGGGGGGGCACAGACACGCAGTATTTT.

This clonotype was found a few times. The V gene is TRBV3-1, the J gene TRBJ2-7, with D possibly TRBD2 on 6 matching bases. Germline CDR1 and CDR2: LGHDT and YNNKEL (reference sequence). This CDR3 region has 16 residues. V lost 2 bases to trimming and J lost 2 bases, with 16 bases between them. The DNA of the CDR3 is TGTGCCAGCAGCCAATTTCCGGGACTCATCCCCTACGAGCAGTACTTC. This translates into CASSQFPGLIPYEQYF.

This clonotype showed up many times. CDR3 loop: CASRPLGTGYEQYF. CDR3 DNA sequence: TGTGCCAGCAGACCCCTGGGGACAGGCTACGAGCAGTACTTC. J is TRBJ2-7 and V is TRBV7-2, with 8 nucleotides matching TRBD1. Germline V gene lookup returns CDR1 SGHTA and CDR2 FQGNSA. With 6 bases clipped from V and 3 bases from J, the junction kept 7 bases outside the gene matches. The CDR3 contains 14 residues. The full variable domain, rest sourced from reference TRBV7-2 and TRBJ2-7, is GAGVSQSPSNKVTEKGKDVELRCDPISGHTALYWYRQSLGQGLEFLIYFQGNSAPDKSGLPSDRFSAERTGGSVSTLTIQRTQQEDSAVYLCASRPLGTGYEQYFGPGTRLTVT.

A note on this clonotype: A read error may produce the germline difference seen at one junction end. The chain links TRBV24-1 to TRBJ2-1, with 9 bases lining up with TRBD1. The CDR3 extends over 18 amino acids. Germline V gene sequence: CDR1 KGHDR, CDR2 SFDVKD. The CDR3 here is CATSAAPGQGSPSYERFF. CDR3 DNA: TGTGCCACCAGTGCCGCACCGGGACAGGGTTCCCCATCATACGAGCGGTTCTTC.

This clonotype has ten or more counts. The chain links TRBV27 to TRBJ1-5; D is uncertain. V dropped 6 bases and J dropped 0 bases, with 12 bases sitting between them. Germline loops: CDR1 MNHEY, CDR2 SMNVEV (reference sequence). The CDR3 spans 15 residues. The CDR3 reads CASSRMGYSNQPQHF. In nucleotides, the CDR3 is TGTGCCAGCAGCCGAATGGGTTATAGCAATCAGCCCCAGCATTTT.

At least ten counts were recorded for this clonotype. The rearrangement joins TRBV10-3 to TRBJ1-6; no firm D call. Looked up from germline, CDR1 is ENHRY and CDR2 is SYGVKD. The CDR3 totals 13 residues. V was pared by 7 bases and J by 11 bases, with 15 bases between. CDR3 residues: CAIKDALGTPLHF. The CDR3, as DNA: TGTGCCATCAAGGACGCTCTAGGCACACCCCTCCACTTT.

This clonotype was seen at least ten times. This chain joins TRBV20-1 and TRBJ1-2; D is undetermined. The V gene's germline CDR1 is DFQATT and CDR2 SNEGSKA (reference sequence). Trimming took 1 base from V and 4 from J, leaving 4 bases between them. This CDR3 has 11 residues. The CDR3 loop is CSARGGYGYTF. The DNA of the CDR3 is TGCAGTGCTAGAGGTGGCTATGGCTACACCTTC.

This clonotype was seen many times. V is TRBV7-9 and J is TRBJ1-2; possible D gene TRBD1, 5 bases. V lost 5 bases and J lost 4, with 14 bases in between. CDR1 and CDR2 from the germline V gene are SEHNR and FQNEAQ (reference sequence). The CDR3 contains 14 residues. The CDR3 DNA follows: TGTGCCAGCAGCCCTACCCAGAGGGGCTATGGCTACACCTTC. It encodes CASSPTQRGYGYTF.

This clonotype was recorded many times. The rearrangement uses TRBV5-4 and TRBJ2-7; 8 nucleotides match TRBD1. V dropped 4 bases and J dropped 0; count of bases not matched to a gene: 6. Per the germline V gene, CDR1 is SGHNT and CDR2 is YYREEE (reference sequence). The CDR3 totals 15 residues. CDR3 in amino acids: CASSEGTGDSYEQYF. In nucleotides, the CDR3 is TGTGCCAGCAGCGAAGGGACAGGAGACTCCTACGAGCAGTACTTC.

This clonotype showed up many times. This rearrangement joins TRBV19 to TRBJ1-5, with D unclear. The germline CDR1 and CDR2 sequences are LNHDA and SQIVND (reference sequence). There are 14 residues in the CDR3. Trimming took off 6 bases at V and 0 bases at J, with 9 bases between the two ends. The CDR3 is CASSEDDSNQPQHF. The CDR3 DNA is TGTGCCAGTAGCGAGGACGATAGCAATCAGCCCCAGCATTTT.

This clonotype was counted many times. The rearrangement joins TRBV24-1 to TRBJ2-5; 12 bases line up with TRBD1. The V segment lost 4 bases and the J segment 5 bases; nucleotides outside the gene matches: 10. The CDR3 covers 17 residues. Germline CDR1 is KGHDR and CDR2 is SFDVKD. The CDR3 DNA reads as TGTGCCACCAGTGACCCCCAGTCCGGGACAGGGGGCGAGACCCAGTACTTC. It codes for CATSDPQSGTGGETQYF.

This clonotype was observed many times. The genes are TRBV20-1 and TRBJ2-3; D gene uncertain. This CDR3 has 14 residues. CDR1 is DFQATT, CDR2 SNEGSKA, per germline (reference sequence). V was pared by 3 bases and J by 8 bases, with 18 bases between. Here the CDR3 reads CSASSTGELGTQYF. DNA of the CDR3: TGCAGTGCTAGTAGCACGGGCGAGCTGGGTACGCAGTATTTT.